The clone carrying this TCR beta chain was picked up a small number of times. Its specificity is unknown. CDR1 and CDR2 (germline): ENHRY, SYGVKD. The CDR3 sequence is 13 residues long. V was cut by 6 bases and J by 6 bases, with 14 bases left in between. The source of the sample is a study of Graves' ophthalmopathy and Graves' hyperthyroidism. Study results and limitations: Using 13 signatures, a model distinguished ophthalmopathy from stable hyperthyroidism, reaching 85% to 90% sensitivity and 81.08% specificity.

The hyperthyroidism patients had a new diagnosis of under 2 months' duration and were aged 18 to 65. Diagnosis used clinical symptoms, serum thyroxine, TRAb, thyroid ultrasound and orbital computed tomography. The TCR beta CDR3 regions underwent amplification from RNA transcripts. Amplification began with first-round RT-PCR using HTBI primers, then second-round multiplex PCR was performed. TCRdb fed the multiplex PCR reads into MiXCR, producing one record per CDR3 protein. The table shows over a million distinct CDR3 sequences, with roughly two fifths occurring only once. The V and J genes are TRBV10-3 and TRBJ1-1; no clear D gene. The specimen was peripheral blood or thyroid tissue (not recorded which). This TCR derives from an adult man with Graves' hyperthyroidism. CDR3 in DNA: TGTGCCATCAGGGGTGACCCCCGCCCTGAAGCTTTCTTT. It encodes CAIRGDPRPEAFF.